The sequence of this T cell receptor (beta chain) was determined in a study of blood T cell repertoires in COVID-19. For the study at large: Samples representing acute and convalescent COVID-19 were sourced from the United States, Italy and Spain. The cDNA or gDNA used as material had been derived from T cells, B-cell-depleted T cells, or PBMCs.

Source study methods: Reference gene primers were amplified, and this amplification served to estimate nucleated cell counts. Produced via immunoSEQ multiplex PCR; TCRdb's table is partial and in-frame only. The V and J calls and clone size are taken from that table; D and trimming were inferred from the DNA. The sample lists over 100,000 clones; around 89% were seen once. CDR1 and CDR2 from the germline V gene are SGHDN and FVKESK. Between the trimmed V and J ends, which lost 0 bases and 4 bases, there was a span of 16 bases. CDR3 length equals 18 residues. Seattle patients were enrolled while actively infected and followed longitudinally.

This TCR derives from a man aged 55-75 years with COVID-19, enrolled during active disease. Sequencing input: peripheral blood. V and J are TRBV14 and TRBJ1-6, with a tentative D call TRBD1 (6 bases). CDR3 nucleotide sequence: TGTGCCAGCAGCCAAGAACTGGACAGCACTTTTTATAATTCACCCCTCCACTTT. Protein product: CASSQELDSTFYNSPLHF.